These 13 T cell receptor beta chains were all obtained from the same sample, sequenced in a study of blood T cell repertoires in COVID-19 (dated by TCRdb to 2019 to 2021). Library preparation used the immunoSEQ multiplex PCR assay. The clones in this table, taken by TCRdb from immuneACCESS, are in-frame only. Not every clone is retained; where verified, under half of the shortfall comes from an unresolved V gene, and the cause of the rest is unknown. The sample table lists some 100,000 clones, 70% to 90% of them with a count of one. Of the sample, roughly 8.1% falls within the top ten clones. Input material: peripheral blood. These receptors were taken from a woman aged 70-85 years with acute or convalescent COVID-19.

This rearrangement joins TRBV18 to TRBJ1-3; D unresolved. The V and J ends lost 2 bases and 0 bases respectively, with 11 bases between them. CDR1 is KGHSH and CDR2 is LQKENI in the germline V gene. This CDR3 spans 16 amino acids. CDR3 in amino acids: CASSPDLEFSGNTIYF. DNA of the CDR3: TGTGCCAGCTCACCAGATTTAGAGTTCTCTGGAAACACCATATATTTT. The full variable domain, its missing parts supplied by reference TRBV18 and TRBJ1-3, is NAGVMQNPRHLVRRRGQEARLRCSPMKGHSHVYWYRQLPEEGLKFMVYLQKENIIDESGMPKERFSAEFPKEGPSILRIQQVVRGDSAAYFCASSPDLEFSGNTIYFGEGSWLTVV.

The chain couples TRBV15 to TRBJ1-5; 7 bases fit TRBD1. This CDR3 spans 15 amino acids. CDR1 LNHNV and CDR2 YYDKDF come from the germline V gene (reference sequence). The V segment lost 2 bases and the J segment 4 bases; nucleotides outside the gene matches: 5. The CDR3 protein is CATSRLEQGNQPQHF. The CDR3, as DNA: TGTGCCACCAGCAGACTAGAACAGGGGAATCAGCCCCAGCATTTT.

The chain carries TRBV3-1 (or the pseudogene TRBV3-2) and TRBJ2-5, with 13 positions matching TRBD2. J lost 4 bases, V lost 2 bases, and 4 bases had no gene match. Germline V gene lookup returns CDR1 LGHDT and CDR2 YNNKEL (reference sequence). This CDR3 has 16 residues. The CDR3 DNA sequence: TGTGCCAGCAGCCAAAGGACTAGCGGGGGAGGAGAGACCCAGTACTTC. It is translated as CASSQRTSGGGETQYF.

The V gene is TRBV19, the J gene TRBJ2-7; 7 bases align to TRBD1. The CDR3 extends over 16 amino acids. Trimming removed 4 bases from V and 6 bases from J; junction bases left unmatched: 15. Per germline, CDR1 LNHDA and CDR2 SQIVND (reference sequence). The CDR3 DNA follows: TGTGCCAGTAGTACCCCGAACAGGGGTATGGTTGGCGAGCAGTACTTC. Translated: CASSTPNRGMVGEQYF.

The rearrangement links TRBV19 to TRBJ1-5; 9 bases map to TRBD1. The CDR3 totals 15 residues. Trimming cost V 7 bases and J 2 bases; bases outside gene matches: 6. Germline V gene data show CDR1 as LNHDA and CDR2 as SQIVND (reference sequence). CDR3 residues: CASIGQGNGNQPQHF. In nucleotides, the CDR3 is TGTGCCAGTATTGGACAGGGGAATGGCAATCAGCCCCAGCATTTT.

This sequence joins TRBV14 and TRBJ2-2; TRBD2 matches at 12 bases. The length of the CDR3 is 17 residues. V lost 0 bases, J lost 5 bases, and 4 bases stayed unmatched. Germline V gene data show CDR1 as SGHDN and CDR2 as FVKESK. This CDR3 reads CASSQDLTSGRTGELFF. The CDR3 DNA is TGTGCCAGCAGCCAAGACCTGACTAGCGGGAGAACCGGGGAGCTGTTTTTT.

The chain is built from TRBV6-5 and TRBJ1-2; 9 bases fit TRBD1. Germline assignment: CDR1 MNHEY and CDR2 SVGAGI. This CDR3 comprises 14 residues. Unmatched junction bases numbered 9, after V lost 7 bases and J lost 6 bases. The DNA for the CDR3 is TGTGCCAGCACAGTTCCCGGACAGGGGAATGGCTACACCTTC. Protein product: CASTVPGQGNGYTF.

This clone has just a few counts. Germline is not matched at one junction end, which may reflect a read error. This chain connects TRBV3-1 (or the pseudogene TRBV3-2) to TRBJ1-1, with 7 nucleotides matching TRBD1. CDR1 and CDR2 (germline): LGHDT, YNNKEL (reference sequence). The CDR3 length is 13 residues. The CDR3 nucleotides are TGTGCCAGCAGCCAAAGGGGGCGGAGTTTGATGGCTTTT. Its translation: CASSQRGRSLMAF.

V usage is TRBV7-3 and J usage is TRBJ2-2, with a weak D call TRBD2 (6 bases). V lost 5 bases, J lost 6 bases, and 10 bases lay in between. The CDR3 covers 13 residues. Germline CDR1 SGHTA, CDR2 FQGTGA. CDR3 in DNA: TGTGCCAGCAGCCCTCGGGACTCCGGGGAGCTGTTTTTT. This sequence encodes CASSPRDSGELFF.

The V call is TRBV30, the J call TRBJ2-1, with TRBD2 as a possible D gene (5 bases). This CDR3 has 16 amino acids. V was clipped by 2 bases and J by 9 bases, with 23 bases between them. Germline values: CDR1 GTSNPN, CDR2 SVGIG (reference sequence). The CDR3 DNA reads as TGTGCCTGGAGTACCACTAGAGGATTCTTGTATGGTGAGCAGTTCTTC. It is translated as CAWSTTRGFLYGEQFF.

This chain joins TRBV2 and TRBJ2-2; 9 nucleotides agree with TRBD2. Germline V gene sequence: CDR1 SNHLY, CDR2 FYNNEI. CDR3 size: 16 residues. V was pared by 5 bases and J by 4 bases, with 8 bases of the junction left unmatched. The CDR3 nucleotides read TGTGCCAGCAGTTTAGCGGGAGCGGGTGTCACCGGGGAGCTGTTTTTT. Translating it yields CASSLAGAGVTGELFF.

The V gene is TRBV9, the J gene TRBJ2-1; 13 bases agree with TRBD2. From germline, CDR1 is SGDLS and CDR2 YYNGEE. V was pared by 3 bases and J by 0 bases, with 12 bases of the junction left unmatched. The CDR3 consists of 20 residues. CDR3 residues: CASSDKRGTSGTSSYNEQFF. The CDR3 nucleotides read TGTGCCAGCAGCGACAAGCGGGGGACTAGCGGGACTAGCTCCTACAATGAGCAGTTCTTC.

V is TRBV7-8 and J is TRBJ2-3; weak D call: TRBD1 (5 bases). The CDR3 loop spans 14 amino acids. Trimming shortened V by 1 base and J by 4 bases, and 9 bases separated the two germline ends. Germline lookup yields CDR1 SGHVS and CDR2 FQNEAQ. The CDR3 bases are TGTGCCAGCAGCTTAGACTGGGGCTCAGATACGCAGTATTTT. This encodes CASSLDWGSDTQYF.